This is a list of T cell receptor beta chains from one sample in a study of blood T cell repertoires in COVID-19. Clones were sequenced by immunoSEQ multiplex PCR, and TCRdb holds only the in-frame ones, with some missing. The data show some 200,000 clones, with just over 85% seen just once and 4.5% to 7.5% held by the top ten. The sequenced sample was peripheral blood. The receptors were gathered from an elderly man with acute or convalescent COVID-19. CDR3s include the opening cysteine and the closing phenylalanine or tryptophan. A D gene is named only where the DNA matches it firmly. Size values are once, few and many counts, or a class for expanded clones, and some rows have none.

NA,TRBJ2-3,TRBV18,TRBD2,CASSPPSGSMADTQYF,TGTGCCAGCTCACCGCCTAGCGGGAGTATGGCAGATACGCAGTATTTT
NA,TRBJ2-5,TRBV25-1,NA,CASSDFKETQYF,TGTGCCAGCAGTGATTTTAAAGAGACCCAGTACTTC
NA,TRBJ2-7,TRBV5-4,TRBD2,CASSTGTSGIYEQYF,TGTGCCAGCAGCACCGGGACTAGCGGGATCTACGAGCAGTACTTC
NA,TRBJ1-1,TRBV11-3,NA,CASSFTLNTEAFF,TGTGCCAGCAGCTTTACTCTGAACACTGAAGCTTTCTTT
NA,TRBJ2-7,TRBV11-2,TRBD1,CASSRTTGGYEQYF,TGTGCCAGCAGCCGGACCACAGGGGGCTACGAGCAGTACTTC
NA,TRBJ2-7,TRBV28,TRBD1,CASRGQGDYEQYF,TGTGCCAGCAGGGGACAGGGGGACTACGAGCAGTACTTC
NA,TRBJ2-1,TRBV7-2,TRBD2,CASSPSLAVNQDEQFF,TGTGCCAGCAGCCCCAGTCTAGCGGTCAATCAAGATGAGCAGTTCTTC
NA,TRBJ2-5,TRBV7-2,NA,CASSLARPVVNYF,TGTGCCAGCAGCTTAGCCAGGCCTGTTGTTAATTACTTC
NA,TRBJ1-1,TRBV4-3,NA,CASSQDNSGFTEAFF,TGCGCCAGCAGCCAAGATAACAGTGGGTTCACTGAAGCTTTCTTT
NA,TRBJ2-7,TRBV28,NA,CASTTVTYEQYF,TGTGCCAGCACGACAGTAACCTACGAGCAGTACTTC
NA,TRBJ2-7,TRBV18,TRBD1,CASSPIQGADYF,TGTGCCAGCTCACCAATCCAGGGGGCCGATTACTTC
few,TRBJ2-6,TRBV9,NA,CASSAGYSGANVLTF,TGTGCCAGCAGCGCAGGGTACTCTGGGGCCAACGTCCTGACTTTC
NA,TRBJ2-1,TRBV10-3,NA,CAISLGQYNEQFF,TGTGCCATCAGTCTTGGACAGTACAATGAGCAGTTCTTC
NA,TRBJ2-1,TRBV11-3,TRBD2,CASSSSWTSGRDYNEQFF,TGTGCCAGCAGCTCATCTTGGACTAGCGGGAGAGATTACAATGAGCAGTTCTTC
NA,TRBJ1-5,TRBV2,NA,CASSGPMVHNQPQHF,TGTGCCAGCAGCGGTCCCATGGTTCACAATCAGCCCCAGCATTTT
NA,TRBJ1-4,TRBV10-3,NA,CAIGGTTNEKLFF,TGTGCCATCGGGGGCACGACTAATGAAAAACTGTTTTTT
once,TRBJ1-2,TRBV7-9,NA,CASSLGGRGSGYTF,TGTGCCAGCAGCTTAGGAGGCAGGGGAAGTGGCTACACCTTC
NA,TRBJ1-4,TRBV11-3,NA,CASSLDSRGFDEKLFF,TGTGCCAGCAGCTTAGATTCTAGAGGATTTGATGAAAAACTGTTTTTT
NA,TRBJ2-5,TRBV2,NA,CARGHSQETQYF,TGTGCCAGGGGACATTCCCAAGAGACCCAGTACTTC
NA,TRBJ2-1,TRBV6-5,NA,CASSSSTRSNEQFF,TGTGCCAGCAGTTCGTCGACTAGGTCCAATGAGCAGTTCTTC
NA,TRBJ1-5,TRBV30,NA,CAWSAGGNQPQHF,TGTGCCTGGAGTGCGGGGGGGAATCAGCCCCAGCATTTT
NA,TRBJ2-2,TRBV5-1,TRBD2,CASSGGLAGGGSGELFF,TGCGCCAGCAGCGGAGGACTAGCGGGAGGGGGATCCGGGGAGCTGTTTTTT
once,TRBJ2-4,TRBV11-2,TRBD2,CASSFGEGVVAKNIQYF,TGTGCCAGCAGCTTCGGGGAGGGAGTTGTGGCCAAAAACATTCAGTACTTC
once,TRBJ2-3,TRBV27,NA,CASSFRGGAGTDTQYF,TGTGCCAGCAGTTTTCGCGGGGGCGCGGGCACAGATACGCAGTATTTT
NA,TRBJ1-5,TRBV6-5,TRBD1,CASRDTGARNQPQHF,TGTGCCAGCAGGGATACAGGGGCGCGGAATCAGCCCCAGCATTTT
NA,TRBJ2-2,TRBV4-3,NA,CASSQDLGSYTGELFF,TGCGCCAGCAGCCAAGATCTGGGCAGTTACACCGGGGAGCTGTTTTTT
NA,TRBJ2-7,TRBV24-1,TRBD2,CATRIAGAAHEQYF,TGTGCCACCAGGATAGCGGGGGCGGCCCACGAGCAGTACTTC
NA,TRBJ1-1,TRBV27,TRBD1,CASSPATGVPGGAFF,TGTGCCAGCAGCCCCGCGACAGGGGTCCCTGGAGGAGCTTTCTTT
NA,TRBJ2-7,TRBV29-1,NA,CSVGRGNLDEQYF,TGCAGCGTTGGTAGGGGTAATCTGGACGAGCAGTACTTC
NA,TRBJ2-5,TRBV2,TRBD2,CASISGRVETQYF,TGTGCCAGCATTAGCGGGAGAGTGGAGACCCAGTACTTC
NA,TRBJ1-1,TRBV14,NA,CASSQYPNTEAFF,TGTGCCAGCAGCCAATATCCGAACACTGAAGCTTTCTTT
NA,TRBJ2-7,TRBV2,NA,CASISASSYEQYF,TGTGCCAGCATTAGCGCCTCCTCCTACGAGCAGTACTTC
once,TRBJ2-7,TRBV7-2,NA,CASSLAGGYEQYF,TGTGCCAGCAGCTTAGCCGGCGGCTACGAGCAGTACTTC
NA,TRBJ1-4,TRBV19,NA,CASRNTGATNEKLFF,TGTGCCAGTAGGAACACAGGTGCAACTAATGAAAAACTGTTTTTT
NA,TRBJ2-5,TRBV5-1,TRBD1,CASSQDRGQTQYF,TGCGCCAGCAGCCAGGACAGGGGTCAGACCCAGTACTTC
NA,TRBJ2-1,TRBV5-6,TRBD1,CASSFYSPTGGDEQFF,TGTGCCAGCAGCTTTTACTCCCCTACAGGGGGCGATGAGCAGTTCTTC
NA,TRBJ2-2,TRBV18,TRBD1,CASTPGGANTGELFF,TGTGCCAGCACGCCAGGGGGAGCGAACACCGGGGAGCTGTTTTTT
NA,TRBJ1-1,TRBV5-1,NA,CASSPGVYTEAFF,TGCGCCAGCAGCCCAGGGGTGTACACTGAAGCTTTCTTT
few,TRBJ1-1,TRBV18,TRBD1,CASSAMGGQENTEAFF,TGTGCCAGCTCAGCGATGGGAGGACAGGAGAACACTGAAGCTTTCTTT
NA,TRBJ2-7,TRBV25-1,TRBD2,CASSVGLAGSYEQYF,TGTGCCAGCAGTGTGGGACTAGCGGGATCCTACGAGCAGTACTTC
NA,TRBJ2-3,TRBV30,NA,CAWTSSTDTQYF,TGTGCCTGGACTAGCTCAACAGATACGCAGTATTTT